This TCR beta chain stems from a study of T cells in Graves' hyperthyroidism and ophthalmopathy. Study information: Peripheral blood specimens were obtained at initial diagnosis, prior to any treatment.

The V end was cut by 4 bases, the J end by 2 bases, with 12 bases between. Germline CDR1 reads LNHNV; CDR2 reads YYDKDF (reference sequence). This CDR3 has 14 residues. Diagnoses were established using clinical symptoms, serum thyroxine and TRAb, thyroid ultrasound and orbital computed tomography. Overall study findings and caveats: Clonotypes that were expanded in thyroid above 0.001 mostly appeared in blood too. The model's output predicted ophthalmopathy at a median of approximately 6.5 months prior to onset.

This clonotype was observed a handful of times. Its antigen is currently unknown. Amplified regions were TCR beta CDR3 sequences from RNA transcripts. During a first-round RT-PCR of the TCR CDR3, the HTBI primer set was used. TCRdb re-called the multiplex PCR reads with MiXCR, one entry per CDR3 protein. Of about 250,000 distinct CDR3 sequences listed, roughly 22% are singletons. The chain links TRBV15 to TRBJ2-7; D uncertain. Sequenced input: blood. The clonotype originates from a woman in her 40s with Graves' ophthalmopathy. The CDR3 bases are TGTGCCACCAGCACCGCGAACGGAGCCTACGAGCAGTACTTC. It translates to CATSTANGAYEQYF.